Listed below are T cell receptor beta chains from one sample, sequenced in a study of persistence of HIV-infected CD4 T cells. The data were produced by immunoSEQ multiplex PCR, yet TCRdb's version contains in-frame clones alone and is incomplete. This table holds some 50,000 clones, 85% to 90% found once. Antigen specificity for these receptors is unknown. The source material was CD4+ T cells sorted from PBMCs after 18-hour stimulation, sampled from a patient who received antiretroviral therapy. The source of these receptors is an adult woman with HIV who was CMV-seropositive. The CDR3 runs from the conserved cysteine through the conserved F or W. Each record gives: D gene, J gene, V gene, clone size, CDR3 DNA, CDR3 protein. A D gene is named only where the DNA matches it firmly. Only some rows state a clone size, as once, few, many or a class for expanded clones.

D gene: TRBD1; J gene: TRBJ1-5; V gene: TRBV5-4; clone size: NA; CDR3 DNA: TGTGCCAGCCCCCCGGGACAGGGATCATATAGCAATCAGCCCCAGCATTTT; CDR3 protein: CASPPGQGSYSNQPQHF
D gene: TRBD2; J gene: TRBJ2-2; V gene: TRBV2; clone size: NA; CDR3 DNA: TGTGCCAGATCGGGAGGGGCTAACACCGGGGAGCTGTTTTTT; CDR3 protein: CARSGGANTGELFF
D gene: TRBD1; J gene: TRBJ1-1; V gene: TRBV7-2; clone size: NA; CDR3 DNA: TGTGCCAGCAGCTCGACAGGGGGTCGGGCTTTCTTT; CDR3 protein: CASSSTGGRAFF
D gene: TRBD1; J gene: TRBJ1-1; V gene: TRBV4-1; clone size: NA; CDR3 DNA: TGCGCCAGCAGCCAAGCGGGACAGCGTGGCACTGAAGCTTTCTTT; CDR3 protein: CASSQAGQRGTEAFF
D gene: TRBD1; J gene: TRBJ2-3; V gene: TRBV5-1; clone size: once; CDR3 DNA: TGCGCCAGCAGCTCTGGACAGGGGAGGGCGGATACGCAGTATTTT; CDR3 protein: CASSSGQGRADTQYF
D gene: NA; J gene: TRBJ1-1; V gene: TRBV6-1; clone size: NA; CDR3 DNA: TGTGCCAGCAGTGACCAGATGAACACTGAAGCTTTCTTT; CDR3 protein: CASSDQMNTEAFF
D gene: TRBD2; J gene: TRBJ2-2; V gene: TRBV11-3; clone size: once; CDR3 DNA: TGTGCCAGCAGCTTAGCTACGGGACTAGCAGTTACCGGGGAGCTGTTTTTT; CDR3 protein: CASSLATGLAVTGELFF
D gene: NA; J gene: TRBJ2-7; V gene: TRBV10-1; clone size: NA; CDR3 DNA: TGCGCCAGCAGTGAGTCTTCGCGTCAGGAGCAGTACTTC; CDR3 protein: CASSESSRQEQYF
D gene: NA; J gene: TRBJ1-5; V gene: TRBV6-2/TRBV6-3; clone size: NA; CDR3 DNA: TGTGCCAGCAACCCAGACAGTCCGGATAAATCGCGCCAGCATTTT; CDR3 protein: CASNPDSPDKSRQHF
D gene: NA; J gene: TRBJ2-3; V gene: TRBV7-3; clone size: NA; CDR3 DNA: TGTGCCAGCAGCCCAAATGGGGATACGCAGTATTTT; CDR3 protein: CASSPNGDTQYF
D gene: NA; J gene: TRBJ1-5; V gene: TRBV23-1; clone size: few; CDR3 DNA: TGCGCCAGCAGTCAATCAAGGGGCAGGTTGGAGCCCCAGCCCCAGCATTTT; CDR3 protein: CASSQSRGRLEPQPQHF
D gene: TRBD1; J gene: TRBJ1-1; V gene: TRBV28; clone size: once; CDR3 DNA: TGTGCCAGCAGTTCCCTCGACAGGGGGAACACTGAAGCTTTCTTT; CDR3 protein: CASSSLDRGNTEAFF
D gene: TRBD1; J gene: TRBJ1-4; V gene: TRBV12-5; clone size: few; CDR3 DNA: TGTGCTAGTGGTTTGGGACAGGGGCGTGAAAAACTGTTTTTT; CDR3 protein: CASGLGQGREKLFF
D gene: NA; J gene: TRBJ1-3; V gene: TRBV4-1; clone size: NA; CDR3 DNA: TGCGCCAGCAGCCAAGATTTAACCCACTCTGGAAACACCATATATTTT; CDR3 protein: CASSQDLTHSGNTIYF
D gene: TRBD1; J gene: TRBJ2-1; V gene: TRBV18; clone size: once; CDR3 DNA: TGTGCCAGCTCACCACCCCTTCTCGGACAGGGAAACAATGAGCAGTTCTTC; CDR3 protein: CASSPPLLGQGNNEQFF
D gene: TRBD2; J gene: TRBJ2-2; V gene: TRBV24-1; clone size: NA; CDR3 DNA: TGTGCCACCAGTGAGACCGGGGGGGCCTTCGGCACCGGGGAGCTGTTTTTT; CDR3 protein: CATSETGGAFGTGELFF
D gene: TRBD2; J gene: TRBJ2-2; V gene: TRBV7-3; clone size: NA; CDR3 DNA: TGTGCCAGCAGCTCCAGCGGGAGTGGAACCGGGGAGCTGTTTTTT; CDR3 protein: CASSSSGSGTGELFF
D gene: NA; J gene: TRBJ1-1; V gene: TRBV7-2; clone size: NA; CDR3 DNA: TGTGCCAGCAGCTTAGGTTTGGGCGGGGGCGCTGAAGCTTTCTTT; CDR3 protein: CASSLGLGGGAEAFF
D gene: TRBD1; J gene: TRBJ1-4; V gene: TRBV7-8; clone size: NA; CDR3 DNA: TGTGCCAGCAGACCCGGACAGGGAACGAATGAAAAACTGTTTTTT; CDR3 protein: CASRPGQGTNEKLFF
D gene: NA; J gene: TRBJ2-6; V gene: TRBV15; clone size: NA; CDR3 DNA: TGTGCCACCAGCACGGGCGCTGGGGCCAACGTCCTGACTTTC; CDR3 protein: CATSTGAGANVLTF
D gene: TRBD2; J gene: TRBJ2-7; V gene: TRBV27; clone size: NA; CDR3 DNA: TGTGCCAGCAGCCCTAGGGGAGGGTATGAGGGGAGCTACGAGCAGTACTTC; CDR3 protein: CASSPRGGYEGSYEQYF
D gene: TRBD1; J gene: TRBJ2-5; V gene: TRBV24-1; clone size: NA; CDR3 DNA: TGTGCCACCAGTGATTTCAGACAGGGGGGACGGGAGACCCAGTACTTC; CDR3 protein: CATSDFRQGGRETQYF
D gene: NA; J gene: TRBJ1-2; V gene: TRBV25-1; clone size: NA; CDR3 DNA: TGTGCCAGCAGTGAATATCGTGGTGGCTACACCTTC; CDR3 protein: CASSEYRGGYTF
D gene: NA; J gene: TRBJ2-3; V gene: TRBV2; clone size: NA; CDR3 DNA: TGTGCCAGCAGTGACCAGGGGATGGCAGATACGCAGTATTTT; CDR3 protein: CASSDQGMADTQYF
D gene: NA; J gene: TRBJ1-1; V gene: TRBV7-2; clone size: NA; CDR3 DNA: TGTGCCAGCAGCGCAGACATCGTTCTATCGAGCACTGAAGCTTTCTTT; CDR3 protein: CASSADIVLSSTEAFF
D gene: TRBD1; J gene: TRBJ2-7; V gene: TRBV7-6; clone size: NA; CDR3 DNA: TGTGCCAGCAGCACAGGGACAGGGGGATACGAGCAGTACTTC; CDR3 protein: CASSTGTGGYEQYF
D gene: NA; J gene: TRBJ1-5; V gene: TRBV6-1; clone size: few; CDR3 DNA: TGTGCCACGATCGGCAGTTATAGCAATCAGCCCCAGCATTTT; CDR3 protein: CATIGSYSNQPQHF
D gene: NA; J gene: TRBJ1-5; V gene: TRBV6-2/TRBV6-3; clone size: NA; CDR3 DNA: TGTGCCAGCAGTTACTCGGGCGGTGATCAGCCCCAGCATTTT; CDR3 protein: CASSYSGGDQPQHF
D gene: NA; J gene: TRBJ1-3; V gene: TRBV7-3; clone size: NA; CDR3 DNA: TGTGCCAGCAGCTTAACGCCGGGGAAGGGAAACACCATATATTTT; CDR3 protein: CASSLTPGKGNTIYF
D gene: NA; J gene: TRBJ1-2; V gene: TRBV28; clone size: NA; CDR3 DNA: TGTGCCAGCAGTCTCTCGGGGCCAAACTATGGCTACACCTTC; CDR3 protein: CASSLSGPNYGYTF
D gene: TRBD2; J gene: TRBJ2-5; V gene: TRBV7-2; clone size: few; CDR3 DNA: TGTGCCAGCAGCTTAGTTAGTATCGGGGGGATGCAAGAGACCCAGTACTTC; CDR3 protein: CASSLVSIGGMQETQYF
D gene: NA; J gene: TRBJ2-2; V gene: TRBV5-1; clone size: NA; CDR3 DNA: TGCGCCAGCAGCTCGACAGGCGACACCGGGGAGCTGTTTTTT; CDR3 protein: CASSSTGDTGELFF
D gene: TRBD2; J gene: TRBJ2-1; V gene: TRBV10-3; clone size: NA; CDR3 DNA: TGTGCCATCAGTGAGTCCCCGGGACTAGCGGGAGGAAATGAGCAGTTCTTC; CDR3 protein: CAISESPGLAGGNEQFF
D gene: NA; J gene: TRBJ1-2; V gene: TRBV12-3/TRBV12-4; clone size: NA; CDR3 DNA: TGTGCCAGCAGTTTTGGGGGAGTAAATGGCTACACCTTC; CDR3 protein: CASSFGGVNGYTF
D gene: NA; J gene: TRBJ1-5; V gene: TRBV6-5; clone size: few; CDR3 DNA: TGTGCCACCAGGGTCTCCTTGGGTCAGCCCCAGCATTTT; CDR3 protein: CATRVSLGQPQHF
D gene: TRBD1; J gene: TRBJ1-2; V gene: TRBV29-1; clone size: NA; CDR3 DNA: TGCAGCGTCGGACAGGCAAGCTATGGCTACACCTTC; CDR3 protein: CSVGQASYGYTF